A selection of T cell receptor beta chains follows, all from one sample in a study of T cell responses to AZD1222 COVID-19 vaccine. Clones were sequenced by immunoSEQ multiplex PCR, and TCRdb holds only the in-frame ones, with some missing. The table includes 85,000 to 100,000 clones, more than 80% detected once. This material consisted of peripheral blood, taken on day 0 of AZD1222 vaccination. These receptors all stem from an adult in good health. Each CDR3 is given with its conserved first and last residue.

j_gene | v_gene | CDR3aa
TRBJ2-7 | TRBV4-1 | CASSQGRGKAYEQYF
TRBJ2-5 | TRBV27 | CASSLGVGSETQYF
TRBJ2-7 | TRBV7-8 | CASSLGEGRSYEQYF
TRBJ2-7 | TRBV6-2/TRBV6-3 | CASSYSRAGAEEQYF
TRBJ2-3 | TRBV15 | CATSRDRLGAVRQYF
TRBJ2-1 | TRBV4-2 | CASSQDLGGNYNEQFF
TRBJ1-1 | TRBV7-9 | CASTSTHRTTEAFF
TRBJ2-3 | TRBV6-1 | CASSEAGTRSTDTQYF
TRBJ1-1 | TRBV7-3 | CASSLEGLDTEAFF
TRBJ2-7 | TRBV6-5 | CASGLSGEQYF
TRBJ2-7 | TRBV6-9 | CASSKDRGWYEQYF
TRBJ2-1 | TRBV5-4 | CASSFRVKVAYNEQFF
TRBJ1-5 | TRBV27 | CASSAGWGLNQPQHF
TRBJ2-1 | TRBV6-4 | CASSDSIYNEQFF
TRBJ2-1 | TRBV12-3/TRBV12-4 | CASSPSRYNEQFF
TRBJ2-5 | TRBV11-2 | CASSTGTAGETQYF
TRBJ2-1 | TRBV11-3 | CASSSSAGGNNEQFF
TRBJ1-2 | TRBV5-4 | CASSLGVRESGYTF
TRBJ2-7 | TRBV4-1 | CASSPWTGDYEQYF
TRBJ2-3 | TRBV6-2/TRBV6-3 | CASSQDRETDTQYF
TRBJ1-6 | TRBV14 | CASSLGGVYSPLHF
TRBJ1-1 | TRBV7-3 | CASSFGAGGTEAFF
TRBJ2-2 | TRBV4-1 | CASSQAGGNTGELFF
TRBJ2-5 | TRBV2 | CASSQRDRAQETQYF
TRBJ1-2 | TRBV7-3 | CASSQEAGHDGTF